The clone carrying this TCR beta chain has a handful of counts. The entry originates in a study of blood T cells in healthy people across ages. The J segment lost 5 bases and the V segment lost 3 bases, leaving 6 bases of the junction unmatched. CDR1 is DFQATT, CDR2 SNEGSKA, per germline (reference sequence). CDR3 length equals 13 residues. Primers used in a second PCR of about 6 to 11 cycles were a sample-barcoded 5' primer and a J-beta primer mix. TCRdb re-called the 5' RACE reads through MiXCR, storing one row per CDR3 protein. Here the sample spans 700,000 or so distinct CDR3 sequences, roughly 20% being singletons.

This TCR was recovered from a man aged 65 to 85 in good health. Sequenced material: blood. The genes are TRBV20-1 and TRBJ2-5; TRBD1 agrees at 7 bases. Written as DNA, the CDR3 is TGCAGTGCTAGGATAGGGGGCCGGGAGACCCAGTACTTC. This encodes CSARIGGRETQYF.